Shown below are 21 T cell receptor beta chains from a single sample sequenced in a study of T cell responses to AZD1222 COVID-19 vaccine. The table came from immunoSEQ multiplex PCR; TCRdb's copy has only in-frame clones and leaves some out. The sample holds about 73,000 clones, roughly 88% seen once. The specimen was peripheral blood, collected 28 days after the second AZD1222 dose. The receptor source for this set is an adult who received the AZD1222 COVID-19 vaccine.

This clone appeared once. This rearrangement joins TRBV15 to TRBJ2-1; D call uncertain. The CDR3 is 14 residues long. Trimming cost V 0 bases and J 2 bases, with 5 bases left between them. Germline V lookup: CDR1 LNHNV, CDR2 YYDKDF (reference sequence). CDR3: CATSRDIAYNEQFF. CDR3 DNA: TGTGCCACCAGCAGAGATATAGCCTACAATGAGCAGTTCTTC.

This chain uses TRBV28 with TRBJ1-1, with D possibly TRBD1 on 6 matching bases. The CDR3 consists of 14 residues. V dropped 7 bases and J dropped 0 bases, with 12 bases sitting between them. CDR1 and CDR2 (germline): MDHEN, SYDVKM. The CDR3 DNA reads TGTGCCAGCACCAGGGGAAGTTTGAACACTGAAGCTTTCTTT. This codes for CASTRGSLNTEAFF.

V and J are TRBV2 and TRBJ2-7; 8 bases agree with TRBD2. After removal of 6 bases from V and 2 bases from J, the junction contained 6 bases not matched to a gene. The CDR3 consists of 14 residues. Per germline, CDR1 SNHLY and CDR2 FYNNEI. This CDR3 is CASRVGGGTYEQYF. CDR3 DNA: TGTGCCAGCAGGGTCGGGGGGGGAACCTACGAGCAGTACTTC.

The chain combines TRBV7-9 with TRBJ1-5, with D possibly TRBD1 on 6 matching bases. The ends were cut back, 5 bases at V and 2 bases at J, with 16 bases in the middle. In germline, CDR1 is SEHNR, CDR2 FQNEAQ (reference sequence). There are 16 residues in the CDR3. Here the CDR3 DNA reads TGTGCCAGCAGCGGGGGGCGGTCGAGTGGCAATCAGCCCCAGCATTTT. Residues: CASSGGRSSGNQPQHF.

This chain links TRBV19 with TRBJ2-7, with D maybe TRBD1 (6 bases). The CDR3 sequence is 11 residues long. Germline V gene sequence: CDR1 LNHDA, CDR2 SQIVND (reference sequence). Trimming removed 9 bases from V and 9 bases from J, with 15 bases in between. CDR3 coding DNA: TGTGCCAGGGCTAAGAAGGGGGTGCAGTACTTC. Protein product: CARAKKGVQYF.

This clone was observed a few times. The chain couples TRBV24-1 to TRBJ1-5; D remains unclear. The CDR3 is 13 amino acids. Trimming took 3 bases from V and 5 from J, leaving 7 bases between them. Germline V CDR1 and CDR2: KGHDR, SFDVKD. The CDR3 sequence: CATSDRTDQPQHF. The CDR3, as DNA: TGTGCCACCAGTGATAGGACCGATCAGCCCCAGCATTTT.

The rearrangement uses TRBV28 and TRBJ1-1; possible D gene TRBD1, 6 bases. Germline-derived CDR1 and CDR2 are MDHEN and SYDVKM. V lost 7 bases to trimming and J lost 2 bases, with 14 bases between them. The CDR3 loop spans 14 amino acids. The CDR3, as DNA: TGTGCCAGCAAGAGGGAGGGGGGCAACACTGAAGCTTTCTTT. Its protein product is CASKREGGNTEAFF.

This rearrangement joins TRBV6-5 to TRBJ1-1; D not resolved. The CDR3 loop spans 15 amino acids. Germline CDR1 is MNHEY and CDR2 is SVGAGI. Trimming left V 0 bases short and J 3 bases short, with 11 bases between. CDR3 nucleotide sequence: TGTGCCAGCAGTTACTCCCGGACCGGGGACACTGAAGCTTTCTTT. Protein: CASSYSRTGDTEAFF.

The sample holds one count of this clone. The chain combines TRBV7-9 with TRBJ2-7; D is uncertain. Per the germline V gene, CDR1 is SEHNR and CDR2 is FQNEAQ (reference sequence). V was trimmed by 4 bases and J by 0 bases, leaving 10 bases between them. The CDR3 runs 14 residues. The CDR3 loop is CASSSAGVSYEQYF. Written as DNA, the CDR3 is TGTGCCAGCAGCTCAGCCGGCGTCTCCTACGAGCAGTACTTC.

The chain employs TRBV4-1 and TRBJ2-1, with a possible D match to TRBD2 (5 bases). The CDR3 runs 17 residues. Trimming took off 4 bases at V and 0 bases at J, with 16 bases between the two ends. Germline V gives CDR1 MGHRA, CDR2 YSYEKL. In DNA form, the CDR3 reads TGCGCCAGCAGCCCCGGGCGGCTTACTAGCTCCTACAATGAGCAGTTCTTC. Translating gives CASSPGRLTSSYNEQFF.

The genes are TRBV28 and TRBJ2-7, with TRBD1 identical over 9 bases. The germline gives CDR1 MDHEN, CDR2 SYDVKM. With 5 bases clipped from V and 4 bases from J, the junction kept 9 bases outside the gene matches. CDR3 length: 15 amino acids. CDR3 region: CASSTPGDRVYEQYF. The DNA of the CDR3 is TGTGCCAGCAGTACCCCAGGGGACAGGGTTTACGAGCAGTACTTC.

The chain joins TRBV30 to TRBJ1-1, with 7 bases lining up with TRBD1. Germline trimming cut 3 bases from V and 1 base from J; bases unmatched to any gene: 5. This CDR3 is 14 amino acids long. Germline V gene sequence: CDR1 GTSNPN, CDR2 SVGIG (reference sequence). The CDR3 protein is CAWSGDRANTEAFF. As DNA, the CDR3 is TGTGCCTGGAGCGGTGACAGGGCGAACACTGAAGCTTTCTTT. Filled out from reference TRBV30 and TRBJ1-1, the complete variable domain reads SQTIHQWPATLVQPVGSPLSLECTVEGTSNPNLYWYRQAAGRGLQLLFYSVGIGQISSEVPQNLSASRPQDRQFILSSKKLLLSDSGFYLCAWSGDRANTEAFFGQGTRLTVV.

This chain links TRBV5-1 with TRBJ2-1, with D maybe TRBD1 (6 bases). Trimming took off 3 bases at V and 8 bases at J, with 15 bases between the two ends. The CDR3 has 14 amino acids. The germline CDR1 and CDR2 sequences are SGHRS and YFSETQ. The CDR3 reads CASSSLTRGDEQFF. CDR3 DNA sequence: TGCGCCAGCAGCTCCCTGACCAGGGGCGATGAGCAGTTCTTC.

This clone showed up just once. V is TRBV20-1 and J is TRBJ1-5; D unresolved. The V end lost 3 bases, the J end lost 2 bases, and 11 bases lay between the germline ends. The CDR3 totals 14 residues. CDR1 and CDR2 from the germline V gene are DFQATT and SNEGSKA (reference sequence). The CDR3 region has the DNA TGCAGTGCTAGTCGAGGTCAGGGCAATCAGCCCCAGCATTTT. Its translation: CSASRGQGNQPQHF.

This chain uses TRBV5-4 with TRBJ2-2, with unresolved D. Between the trimmed V and J ends, which lost 4 bases and 7 bases, there was a span of 14 bases. The CDR3 length is 14 residues. Looked up from germline, CDR1 is SGHNT and CDR2 is YYREEE (reference sequence). The CDR3 nucleotides read TGTGCCAGCAGCCCACCAGTGGCGGACGGGGAGCTGTTTTTT. Translated: CASSPPVADGELFF.

The chain combines TRBV5-5 with TRBJ1-1, with D unresolved. The CDR3 has 14 amino acids. V lost 3 bases, J lost 6 bases, and 15 bases lay in between. The germline V gene has CDR1 SGHKS and CDR2 YYEKEE (reference sequence). This CDR3 reads CASSSGAAWAEAFF. The CDR3 coding sequence is TGTGCCAGCAGCTCCGGAGCCGCTTGGGCTGAAGCTTTCTTT.

This clone was detected once. The chain has TRBV13 and TRBJ1-5; maybe TRBD1 (6 bases). This CDR3 has 15 amino acids. V was shortened by 2 bases and J by 11 bases, with 19 bases between the two germline ends. In germline, CDR1 is PRHDT, CDR2 FYEKMQ (reference sequence). The CDR3 protein is CASSLKGGSPRAQHF. CDR3 in DNA: TGTGCCAGCAGCTTAAAGGGGGGCTCCCCCCGAGCCCAGCATTTT.

The chain joins TRBV9 to TRBJ2-2; the match to TRBD1 covers 10 bases. Germline V gene sequence: CDR1 SGDLS, CDR2 YYNGEE. This CDR3 has 16 residues. With 4 bases clipped from V and 5 bases from J, the junction kept 8 bases outside the gene matches. DNA of the CDR3: TGTGCCAGCAGCCCCCGGACAGGGGGAGGGACCGGGGAGCTGTTTTTT. Encoded protein: CASSPRTGGGTGELFF.

The chain couples TRBV7-9 to TRBJ2-2, with unresolved D. The CDR3 runs to 13 residues. V was trimmed by 4 bases and J by 6 bases, leaving 9 bases between them. Germline loops: CDR1 SEHNR, CDR2 FQNEAQ (reference sequence). The CDR3 DNA reads TGTGCCAGCAGCTCGCGATGGCCCGGGGAGCTGTTTTTT. Translating gives CASSSRWPGELFF.

This chain joins TRBV18 and TRBJ2-4; no reliable D call. The CDR3 length is 14 residues. V gave up 3 bases and J gave up 0 bases, with 6 bases separating them. The germline V gene encodes CDR1 KGHSH and CDR2 LQKENI. The CDR3 spells CASSPDLAKNIQYF. The CDR3 DNA sequence: TGTGCCAGCTCACCTGACCTAGCCAAAAACATTCAGTACTTC.

This clone was observed once. The chain recombines TRBV5-1 with TRBJ2-7; D is perhaps TRBD2 (6 bases). The ends were cut back, 4 bases at V and 6 bases at J, with 17 bases in the middle. Germline V gene lookup returns CDR1 SGHRS and CDR2 YFSETQ. This CDR3 comprises 14 residues. Here the CDR3 DNA reads TGCGCCAGCAGCCCCAGAGCGGGTGCCGGCGAGCAGTACTTC. Translating it yields CASSPRAGAGEQYF.